These T cell receptor beta chains were read from a single sample in a study of T cells in localized non-small cell lung cancer. Measured with immunoSEQ multiplex PCR; TCRdb has only the in-frame clones, and not every one. The repertoire holds over 1,000 clones, with 20% to 25% as singletons. The starting material was lung tumor tissue, obtained before any cancer treatment. These receptors were collected from a male donor at least 60 years old with stage I squamous cell lung carcinoma. CDR3s include the opening cysteine and the closing phenylalanine or tryptophan. The order of the fields is D gene, V gene, J gene, clone size, CDR3 protein, CDR3 DNA. A D gene is named only where the DNA matches it firmly. Not all rows give a size; the values are once, few, many and, for expanded clones, a class.

d_call: TRBD2
v_call: TRBV29-1
j_call: TRBJ2-7
clone_size: NA
cdr3_aa: CSVVLIRGAYEQYF
cdr3_nt: TGCAGCGTTGTTTTGATCCGGGGGGCCTACGAGCAGTACTTC

d_call: TRBD2
v_call: TRBV19
j_call: TRBJ2-1
clone_size: NA
cdr3_aa: CASRPPPLAGGIDEQFF
cdr3_nt: TGTGCCAGTAGACCTCCGCCGTTAGCGGGGGGCATCGATGAGCAGTTCTTC

d_call: NA
v_call: TRBV4-1
j_call: TRBJ1-2
clone_size: medium-sized
cdr3_aa: CASSQDGASYGYTF
cdr3_nt: TGCGCCAGCAGCCAAGATGGGGCCAGCTATGGCTACACCTTC

d_call: NA
v_call: TRBV9
j_call: TRBJ2-6
clone_size: few
cdr3_aa: CASSGGRDVLFGANVLTF
cdr3_nt: TGTGCCAGCAGCGGAGGACGGGACGTCCTCTTTGGGGCCAACGTCCTGACTTTC

d_call: TRBD1
v_call: TRBV5-1
j_call: TRBJ1-1
clone_size: NA
cdr3_aa: CASSYGQEGTEAFF
cdr3_nt: TGCGCCAGCAGCTACGGACAGGAGGGCACTGAAGCTTTCTTT

d_call: NA
v_call: TRBV19
j_call: TRBJ1-4
clone_size: few
cdr3_aa: CASSLSKEKLFF
cdr3_nt: TGTGCCAGTAGTCTCAGCAAGGAAAAACTGTTTTTT

d_call: TRBD1
v_call: TRBV19
j_call: TRBJ1-6
clone_size: NA
cdr3_aa: CASSDRTGGNSPLHF
cdr3_nt: TGTGCCAGTAGTGACCGGACAGGGGGTAATTCACCCCTCCACTTT

d_call: TRBD2
v_call: TRBV9
j_call: TRBJ2-3
clone_size: NA
cdr3_aa: CASSSKPGLATTTDTQYF
cdr3_nt: TGTGCCAGCAGCTCTAAACCGGGACTAGCCACCACCACAGATACGCAGTATTTT

d_call: NA
v_call: TRBV11-3
j_call: TRBJ1-1
clone_size: medium-sized
cdr3_aa: CASSPGVRSTEAFF
cdr3_nt: TGTGCCAGCAGCCCCGGGGTCCGGAGTACTGAAGCTTTCTTT

d_call: TRBD1
v_call: TRBV11-3
j_call: TRBJ2-2
clone_size: few
cdr3_aa: CASNLDRVNTGELFF
cdr3_nt: TGTGCCAGCAACCTGGACAGGGTGAACACCGGGGAGCTGTTTTTT

d_call: TRBD2
v_call: TRBV5-1
j_call: TRBJ2-1
clone_size: NA
cdr3_aa: CASSPEAGGGREQFF
cdr3_nt: TGCGCCAGCAGCCCCGAGGCGGGGGGAGGTCGTGAGCAGTTCTTC

d_call: NA
v_call: TRBV11-3
j_call: TRBJ1-5
clone_size: hyperexpanded
cdr3_aa: CASSPREGPANQPQHF
cdr3_nt: TGTGCCAGCAGCCCCCGGGAGGGACCAGCAAATCAGCCCCAGCATTTT

d_call: NA
v_call: TRBV30
j_call: TRBJ2-5
clone_size: NA
cdr3_aa: CAWRRLQAGETQYF
cdr3_nt: TGTGCCTGGAGGAGGCTTCAGGCGGGAGAGACCCAGTACTTC

d_call: NA
v_call: TRBV9
j_call: TRBJ2-3
clone_size: NA
cdr3_aa: CASSVEPGRGTDTQYF
cdr3_nt: TGTGCCAGCAGCGTAGAACCGGGGAGAGGCACAGATACGCAGTATTTT

d_call: NA
v_call: TRBV6-4
j_call: TRBJ1-2
clone_size: medium-sized
cdr3_aa: CASGGNYGYTF
cdr3_nt: TGTGCCAGCGGGGGAAACTATGGCTACACCTTC

d_call: TRBD1
v_call: TRBV11-3
j_call: TRBJ1-1
clone_size: few
cdr3_aa: CASSQQGGDTEAFF
cdr3_nt: TGTGCCAGCAGCCAACAGGGGGGTGACACTGAAGCTTTCTTT

d_call: TRBD2
v_call: TRBV7-6
j_call: TRBJ2-2
clone_size: few
cdr3_aa: CASSGAGGIGELFF
cdr3_nt: TGTGCCAGCAGTGGAGCGGGAGGCATCGGGGAGCTGTTTTTT

d_call: NA
v_call: TRBV30
j_call: TRBJ1-2
clone_size: NA
cdr3_aa: CAWSPELYGYTF
cdr3_nt: TGTGCCTGGAGTCCAGAACTCTATGGCTACACCTTC

d_call: NA
v_call: TRBV5-1
j_call: TRBJ2-2
clone_size: NA
cdr3_aa: CASSSGDKGWELFF
cdr3_nt: TGCGCCAGCAGCTCCGGGGACAAGGGATGGGAGCTGTTTTTT

d_call: TRBD2
v_call: TRBV11-3
j_call: TRBJ2-7
clone_size: few
cdr3_aa: CASSHGGTSGGEQYF
cdr3_nt: TGTGCCAGCAGCCATGGAGGGACTAGCGGGGGCGAGCAGTACTTC

d_call: TRBD2
v_call: TRBV11-3
j_call: TRBJ2-5
clone_size: NA
cdr3_aa: CASSPLAGGGETQYF
cdr3_nt: TGTGCCAGCAGCCCCCTAGCGGGAGGAGGAGAGACCCAGTACTTC

d_call: TRBD2
v_call: TRBV9
j_call: TRBJ2-7
clone_size: few
cdr3_aa: CASSVGGSGSTYEQYF
cdr3_nt: TGTGCCAGCAGCGTAGGGGGTAGCGGGTCTACCTACGAGCAGTACTTC

d_call: NA
v_call: TRBV7-2
j_call: TRBJ1-1
clone_size: NA
cdr3_aa: CASGGQLNTEAFF
cdr3_nt: TGTGCCAGCGGAGGCCAACTGAACACTGAAGCTTTCTTT

d_call: TRBD1
v_call: TRBV5-1
j_call: TRBJ2-5
clone_size: few
cdr3_aa: CASSPGQGSGGSQYF
cdr3_nt: TGCGCCAGCAGCCCGGGACAGGGGTCGGGTGGGTCCCAGTACTTC

d_call: TRBD2
v_call: TRBV29-1
j_call: TRBJ2-1
clone_size: NA
cdr3_aa: CSVDEGGLAGYNEQFF
cdr3_nt: TGCAGCGTCGATGAGGGGGGACTAGCGGGATACAATGAGCAGTTCTTC

d_call: NA
v_call: TRBV11-3
j_call: TRBJ1-2
clone_size: medium-sized
cdr3_aa: CASSLVGPTNYGYTF
cdr3_nt: TGTGCCAGCAGCTTGGTAGGGCCTACTAACTATGGCTACACCTTC

d_call: TRBD1
v_call: TRBV6-8
j_call: TRBJ2-1
clone_size: few
cdr3_aa: CAISPGTGDEQFF
cdr3_nt: TGTGCCATCAGTCCCGGGACAGGGGATGAGCAGTTCTTC

d_call: NA
v_call: TRBV29-1
j_call: TRBJ1-2
clone_size: NA
cdr3_aa: CSVAGPFGDGYTF
cdr3_nt: TGCAGCGTTGCAGGGCCCTTTGGGGATGGCTACACCTTC